This TCR beta chain was documented in a study of beta chain features in type 1 diabetes. Looking at the study overall: Examination of sorted cells across all samples involved more than 100,000,000 cells. Findings and caveats of the study: For Type 1 diabetes patients, all four CD4+ subsets carried TCRB CDR3s that were moderately but significantly shorter.

Comments on this clone: Its antigen is as yet unknown.

Naive, central memory, regulatory and stem cell-like memory cells within the CD4+ compartment were sorted using CD45RO/CCR7/CD25/CD127/CD95/CD27. The CDR3 runs 15 residues. With V trimmed by 6 bases and J by 3 bases, 8 bases remained unmatched. Germline-derived CDR1 and CDR2 are SGHAT and FQNNGV. cDNA synthesis used the whole RNA isolate, giving expressed TCRB sequences. Generated by immunoSEQ multiplex PCR, the TCRdb table keeps only in-frame clones and is missing some. This sample has 640,000 or so clones, with over 12% found just once. This TCR derives from a man between 18 and 35 years old with type 1 diabetes. The sequenced material came from naive CD4+ T cells from blood. The chain couples TRBV11-2 to TRBJ2-7; 10 bases fit TRBD2. The CDR3 DNA reads as TGTGCCAGCAGTTCCCCCGCTAGCGGGAGCTACGAGCAGTACTTC. This translates into CASSSPASGSYEQYF. Full variable domain (missing parts from reference TRBV11-2 and TRBJ2-7): EAGVAQSPRYKIIEKRQSVAFWCNPISGHATLYWYQQILGQGPKLLIQFQNNGVVDDSQLPKDRFSAERLKGVDSTLKIQPAKLEDSAVYLCASSSPASGSYEQYFGPGTRLTVT.